This T cell receptor (beta chain) is from a study of regulatory T cells in long-lasting Graves disease. Documented time point: newly diagnosed GD, antithyroid drugs for less than 3 months. PBMC-derived RNA was used for the TCR library. Germline V gene sequence: CDR1 SGHVS, CDR2 FQNEAQ. Trimming took off 4 bases at V and 5 bases at J, with 24 bases between the two ends. CDR3 length equals 18 residues. This clonotype was counted ten times or more. Arm-PCR of CDR3 regions and iRepertoire HTBI primers were the basis on which TCR beta libraries were built. TCRdb re-analysed the multiplex PCR reads in MiXCR, keeping a single row per CDR3 protein. The sample contains hundreds of thousands of distinct CDR3 sequences, about 15% of which appear only once. The sample also formed part of further work on T cells in Graves' hyperthyroidism and ophthalmopathy.

Sequenced here: peripheral blood mononuclear cells (PBMCs), sampled at new diagnosis, from a patient treated with antithyroid drugs. The sequence was obtained from a middle-aged woman with Graves disease. The chain joins TRBV7-8 to TRBJ1-3, with D possibly matching TRBD1 (5 bases). Written as DNA, the CDR3 is TGTGCCAGCAGCTACCGTACGACCGGGGACGGGGCTAGAAACACCATATATTTT. Residues: CASSYRTTGDGARNTIYF. Full variable domain (missing parts from reference TRBV7-8 and TRBJ1-3): GAGVSQSPRYKVAKRGQDVALRCDPISGHVSLFWYQQALGQGPEFLTYFQNEAQLDKSGLPSDRFFAERPEGSVSTLKIQRTQQEDSAVYLCASSYRTTGDGARNTIYFGEGSWLTVV.